Listed here are 13 T cell receptor beta chains from one sample, sequenced in a study of blood T cell repertoires in COVID-19. The repertoire was sequenced with immunoSEQ multiplex PCR; TCRdb's copy has only in-frame clones and lacks some. The sample holds 30,000 to 40,000 clones, roughly 80% seen once. Sequencing was done on a sample of peripheral blood. These receptors came from a man over 45 with active COVID-19.

The chain carries TRBV20-1 and TRBJ2-3; D remains unclear. Germline loops: CDR1 DFQATT, CDR2 SNEGSKA (reference sequence). The length of the CDR3 is 15 residues. V lost 3 bases and J lost 1, with 14 bases in between. CDR3 bases: TGCAGTGCTAGTCGTCCGGTATCGGGCACAGATACGCAGTATTTT. Its protein product is CSASRPVSGTDTQYF.

The CDR3 spells CASSFGQGGEPQHF. CDR3 DNA sequence: TGTGCCAGCAGCTTCGGACAGGGTGGGGAGCCCCAGCATTTT. The chain has TRBV7-2 and TRBJ1-5; TRBD1 agrees at 8 bases. The CDR3 length is 14 residues. Trimming cost V 3 bases and J 8 bases; bases outside gene matches: 6. In germline, CDR1 is SGHTA, CDR2 FQGNSA.

The CDR3 region is CASSKQGTEAFF. Here the CDR3 DNA reads TGTGCCAGCAGCAAGCAGGGAACTGAAGCTTTCTTT. The V gene is TRBV12-3 or TRBV12-4, the J gene TRBJ1-1; D may be TRBD1 (5 bases). The CDR3 contains 12 residues. Trimming cost V 6 bases and J 5 bases, with 10 bases left between them.

V usage is TRBV7-7 and J usage is TRBJ2-7; TRBD1 is a possible D gene (5 bases). The CDR3 has 15 residues. Per the germline V gene, CDR1 is SSHAT and CDR2 is FNYEAQ (reference sequence). The V end lost 0 bases, the J end lost 2 bases, and 11 bases lay between the germline ends. CDR3 DNA sequence: TGTGCCAGCAGCTTAGCGGCAGGGTCTGCCTACGAGCAGTACTTC. Its translation is CASSLAAGSAYEQYF.

This clone was picked up one time. The genes are TRBV29-1 and TRBJ2-3; 10 positions match TRBD2. The CDR3 contains 17 residues. The germline gives CDR1 SQVTM, CDR2 ANQGSEA. Trimming took 4 bases from V and 0 from J; bases not matched to a gene: 10. CDR3 nucleotides: TGCAGCGTTGCCTTCTCTAGCGGGGGCCCTAGCACAGATACGCAGTATTTT. Translation gives CSVAFSSGGPSTDTQYF.

J is TRBJ2-1 and V is TRBV2; 7 bases align to TRBD1. Germline trimming cut 2 bases from V and 1 base from J; bases unmatched to any gene: 8. The CDR3 totals 17 residues. CDR1 and CDR2 (germline): SNHLY, FYNNEI. CDR3 DNA sequence: TGTGCCAGCAGTGAATCTTCGAGCAGGGGGTCCTACAATGAGCAGTTCTTC. This codes for CASSESSSRGSYNEQFF. Combining the CDR3 with reference TRBV2 and TRBJ2-1 gives the whole variable domain EPEVTQTPSHQVTQMGQEVILRCVPISNHLYFYWYRQILGQKVEFLVSFYNNEISEKSEIFDDQFSVERPDGSNFTLKIRSTKLEDSAMYFCASSESSSRGSYNEQFFGPGTRLTVL.

This clone was detected only a few times. This chain connects TRBV29-1 to TRBJ2-2, with TRBD2 identical over 9 bases. From germline, CDR1 is SQVTM and CDR2 ANQGSEA. V was clipped by 4 bases and J by 4 bases; unmatched bases: 13. The CDR3 is 17 amino acids. CDR3 bases: TGCAGCGTTGCGTCGCTTGGCGGGGGGGCGACCACCGGGGAGCTGTTTTTT. Amino acids: CSVASLGGGATTGELFF.

The rearrangement uses TRBV7-8 and TRBJ2-3; D is undetermined. CDR1 SGHVS and CDR2 FQNEAQ come from the germline V gene. V lost 1 base and J lost 4, with 9 bases in between. This CDR3 contains 14 residues. The CDR3 DNA reads TGTGCCAGCAGCTTAGTTTTCCGAGCAGATACGCAGTATTTT. Translating gives CASSLVFRADTQYF.

This chain connects TRBV11-2 to TRBJ2-7, with 7 nucleotides matching TRBD2. Germline V gene lookup returns CDR1 SGHAT and CDR2 FQNNGV. The ends lost 3 bases at V and 1 base at J; junction bases unmatched: 0. CDR3 length equals 13 residues. The CDR3 region is CASSFGGSYEQYF. The CDR3, as DNA: TGTGCCAGCAGCTTCGGGGGGTCCTACGAGCAGTACTTC.

In nucleotides, the CDR3 is TGTGCCAGCAGCTTTAGACAGGGCCCGAACACCGGGGAGCTGTTTTTT. It encodes CASSFRQGPNTGELFF. The chain carries TRBV7-6 and TRBJ2-2; 7 bases align to TRBD1. CDR1 is SGHVS, CDR2 FNYEAQ, per germline. V lost 3 bases to trimming and J lost 0 bases; unmatched junction nucleotides: 4. There are 16 residues in the CDR3.

This rearrangement joins TRBV6-5 to TRBJ1-5; D is ambiguous. The CDR3 sequence is 12 residues long. From germline, CDR1 is MNHEY and CDR2 SVGAGI. V was shortened by 7 bases and J by 2 bases, with 6 bases between the two germline ends. DNA for the CDR3: TGTGCCAGCAATCGTGGCAATCAGCCCCAGCATTTT. This translates into CASNRGNQPQHF.

V is TRBV6-6 and J is TRBJ1-1; D gene unclear. The CDR3 consists of 13 residues. Trimming pared 0 bases from V and 1 base from J, leaving 3 bases between. Germline assignment: CDR1 MNHNY and CDR2 SVGAGI (reference sequence). CDR3 sequence (DNA): TGTGCCAGCAGTTACTCCCAGAACACTGAAGCTTTCTTT. It encodes CASSYSQNTEAFF.

This rearrangement joins TRBV14 to TRBJ2-7, with D tentatively TRBD2 (6 bases). This CDR3 has 17 amino acids. Germline lookup yields CDR1 SGHDN and CDR2 FVKESK. Deletions cut 4 bases from V and 5 bases from J, with 24 bases between. CDR3 in amino acids: CASSLAGLLSLLDEQYF. DNA for the CDR3: TGTGCCAGCAGCCTCGCGGGGCTCCTATCCCTCCTTGACGAGCAGTACTTC.